Listed below are T cell receptor beta chains from one sample, sequenced in a study of tumor-infiltrating lymphocytes in localized non-small cell lung cancer. Data came from immunoSEQ multiplex PCR; TCRdb stores just in-frame clones and leaves some out. The table has around 10,000 clones, roughly 63% seen once; the top ten hold approximately 10%. The sequencing sample was made of uninvolved lung tissue not adjacent to the tumor. These receptors were obtained from a human donor with non-small cell lung cancer. Each CDR3 is given with its conserved first and last residue. Fields, in order: D gene, J gene, clone size, V gene, CDR3 protein, CDR3 DNA. A D gene is named only where the DNA matches it firmly. Rows give clone size only sometimes, using once, few, many, or a class for an expanded clone.

D: NA
J: TRBJ1-5
size: NA
V: TRBV11-3
CDR3: CASSKDSNQPQHF
DNA: TGTGCCAGCAGCAAGGACAGTAATCAGCCCCAGCATTTT

D: TRBD2
J: TRBJ2-1
size: NA
V: TRBV28
CDR3: CASSLLASGQYNEQFF
DNA: TGTGCCAGCAGTTTACTGGCTAGCGGGCAGTACAATGAGCAGTTCTTC

D: NA
J: TRBJ1-2
size: few
V: TRBV7-3
CDR3: CASSLTPGLIYGYTF
DNA: TGTGCCAGCAGCTTGACTCCGGGACTGATCTATGGCTACACCTTC

D: TRBD2
J: TRBJ2-5
size: NA
V: TRBV13
CDR3: CASSVGGAGETQYF
DNA: TGTGCCAGCAGCGTCGGGGGGGCCGGAGAGACCCAGTACTTC

D: NA
J: TRBJ2-7
size: NA
V: TRBV6-6
CDR3: CASSYSRGTYEQYF
DNA: TGTGCCAGCAGTTACAGTCGGGGCACTTACGAGCAGTACTTC

D: NA
J: TRBJ1-1
size: NA
V: TRBV19
CDR3: CASSMTITEAFF
DNA: TGTGCCAGTAGTATGACGATAACTGAAGCTTTCTTT

D: NA
J: TRBJ1-4
size: NA
V: TRBV2
CDR3: CASSELGVEKLFF
DNA: TGTGCCAGCAGTGAATTGGGGGTTGAAAAACTGTTTTTT

D: NA
J: TRBJ1-3
size: few
V: TRBV9
CDR3: CASSGRGHGNTIYF
DNA: TGTGCCAGCAGCGGGAGGGGTCACGGAAACACCATATATTTT

D: TRBD1
J: TRBJ2-7
size: few
V: TRBV7-6
CDR3: CASSLFSDRGGEQYF
DNA: TGTGCCAGCAGCTTATTCTCGGACAGGGGCGGGGAGCAGTACTTC

D: TRBD1
J: TRBJ2-5
size: NA
V: TRBV6-5
CDR3: CASSRYRGQETQYF
DNA: TGTGCCAGCAGCCGCTACAGGGGGCAAGAGACCCAGTACTTC

D: NA
J: TRBJ1-2
size: NA
V: TRBV4-1
CDR3: CASSQDYHYGYTF
DNA: TGCGCCAGCAGCCAAGACTACCACTATGGCTACACCTTC

D: NA
J: TRBJ1-5
size: once
V: TRBV9
CDR3: CASTPGQNYNQPQHF
DNA: TGTGCCAGCACCCCCGGACAGAATTACAATCAGCCCCAGCATTTT

D: TRBD2
J: TRBJ2-1
size: few
V: TRBV5-4
CDR3: CASSQDWASGVDEQFF
DNA: TGTGCCAGCAGCCAAGATTGGGCTAGCGGGGTAGATGAGCAGTTCTTC

D: TRBD2
J: TRBJ2-7
size: NA
V: TRBV6-5
CDR3: CASLPGGGFGEQYF
DNA: TGTGCCAGCCTCCCCGGGGGGGGGTTTGGGGAGCAGTACTTC

D: TRBD1
J: TRBJ1-6
size: NA
V: TRBV19
CDR3: CASSITGVNSYNSPLHF
DNA: TGTGCCAGTAGTATAACAGGGGTGAACTCCTATAATTCACCCCTCCACTTT

D: NA
J: TRBJ1-4
size: few
V: TRBV2
CDR3: CASSSSGEKLFF
DNA: TGTGCCAGCAGCAGCTCGGGTGAAAAACTGTTTTTT

D: TRBD1
J: TRBJ2-3
size: NA
V: TRBV11-2
CDR3: CASSLGPGQGVYTQYF
DNA: TGTGCCAGCAGCTTAGGCCCGGGACAGGGTGTATATACGCAGTATTTT

D: NA
J: TRBJ1-5
size: NA
V: TRBV7-9
CDR3: CASSPGSRQKDQPQHF
DNA: TGTGCCAGCAGCCCAGGGAGCCGACAAAAAGATCAGCCCCAGCATTTT

D: TRBD1
J: TRBJ2-7
size: few
V: TRBV7-9
CDR3: CASSSGQGAHEQYF
DNA: TGTGCCAGCAGCTCCGGACAGGGGGCCCACGAGCAGTACTTC

D: NA
J: TRBJ2-7
size: NA
V: TRBV2
CDR3: CASSVDSYEQYF
DNA: TGTGCCAGCAGCGTGGACAGCTACGAGCAGTACTTC

D: TRBD1
J: TRBJ2-3
size: NA
V: TRBV19
CDR3: CASSNIGTGRTDTQYF
DNA: TGTGCCAGTAGTAATATCGGGACAGGGCGCACAGATACGCAGTATTTT

D: NA
J: TRBJ2-3
size: NA
V: TRBV19
CDR3: CASHPPGTTDTQYF
DNA: TGTGCCAGCCACCCGCCCGGTACCACAGATACGCAGTATTTT

D: NA
J: TRBJ1-5
size: few
V: TRBV5-6
CDR3: CASSFGGHNQPQHF
DNA: TGTGCCAGCAGCTTTGGGGGCCACAATCAGCCCCAGCATTTT

D: TRBD1
J: TRBJ1-2
size: NA
V: TRBV11-2
CDR3: CASSPRTGGNYGYTF
DNA: TGTGCCAGCAGCCCGAGGACAGGGGGCAACTATGGCTACACCTTC

D: NA
J: TRBJ2-7
size: NA
V: TRBV19
CDR3: CASSLKGRTYEQYF
DNA: TGTGCCAGTAGTTTGAAGGGTAGGACCTACGAGCAGTACTTC

D: NA
J: TRBJ2-1
size: NA
V: TRBV29-1
CDR3: CSVDFRQNEQFF
DNA: TGCAGCGTTGATTTTCGGCAGAATGAGCAGTTCTTC

D: TRBD2
J: TRBJ2-7
size: large
V: TRBV5-1
CDR3: CASSGRLAGLSYEQYF
DNA: TGCGCCAGCAGCGGAAGACTAGCGGGGTTATCCTACGAGCAGTACTTC

D: NA
J: TRBJ1-2
size: NA
V: TRBV14
CDR3: CASSQRLNYGYTF
DNA: TGTGCCAGCAGCCAAAGACTTAACTATGGCTACACCTTC

D: NA
J: TRBJ2-3
size: once
V: TRBV25-1
CDR3: CASSEWNAWDTQYF
DNA: TGTGCCAGCAGTGAATGGAATGCTTGGGATACGCAGTATTTT

D: TRBD2
J: TRBJ2-7
size: NA
V: TRBV4-3
CDR3: CASSQDHGRGAYEQYF
DNA: TGCGCCAGCAGCCAAGATCATGGGCGGGGGGCCTACGAGCAGTACTTC

D: NA
J: TRBJ1-2
size: once
V: TRBV4-1
CDR3: CASSQPRGGSNYGYTF
DNA: TGCGCCAGCAGCCAGCCCCGGGGGGGTAGTAACTATGGCTACACCTTC

D: TRBD2
J: TRBJ2-2
size: medium-sized
V: TRBV6-1
CDR3: CASSEKGLAGGRGTGELFF
DNA: TGTGCCAGCAGTGAGAAGGGACTAGCGGGGGGACGGGGCACCGGGGAGCTGTTTTTT

D: NA
J: TRBJ2-1
size: NA
V: TRBV6-4
CDR3: CASSDRGGSDNEQFF
DNA: TGTGCCAGCAGTGACAGGGGGGGTTCGGACAATGAGCAGTTCTTC

D: NA
J: TRBJ1-5
size: NA
V: TRBV19
CDR3: CASNDMAVRQPQHF
DNA: TGTGCCAGTAACGACATGGCGGTCAGGCAGCCCCAGCATTTT

D: NA
J: TRBJ1-5
size: NA
V: TRBV4-3
CDR3: CASSQGTLGNQPQHF
DNA: TGCGCCAGCAGCCAGGGGACACTGGGCAATCAGCCCCAGCATTTT

D: NA
J: TRBJ1-3
size: NA
V: TRBV25-1
CDR3: CASRRGGSGNTIYF
DNA: TGTGCCAGCAGGAGAGGGGGCTCTGGAAACACCATATATTTT

D: NA
J: TRBJ2-7
size: NA
V: TRBV7-2
CDR3: CASSVQYEQYF
DNA: TGTGCCAGCAGCGTTCAGTACGAGCAGTACTTC

D: NA
J: TRBJ2-2
size: NA
V: TRBV4-1
CDR3: CASSQVGTVPGELFF
DNA: TGCGCCAGCAGCCAAGTCGGGACCGTACCCGGGGAGCTGTTTTTT

D: NA
J: TRBJ1-3
size: NA
V: TRBV28
CDR3: CASRKTSGNTIYF
DNA: TGTGCCAGCAGGAAGACCTCTGGAAACACCATATATTTT

D: TRBD1
J: TRBJ1-1
size: few
V: TRBV11-1
CDR3: CASSLEGGTGEAFF
DNA: TGTGCCAGCAGCTTAGAGGGGGGGACAGGGGAAGCTTTCTTT

D: NA
J: TRBJ2-1
size: NA
V: TRBV4-3
CDR3: CASSPTWRANEQFF
DNA: TGCGCCAGCAGCCCCACGTGGAGGGCAAATGAGCAGTTCTTC

D: NA
J: TRBJ1-6
size: NA
V: TRBV7-6
CDR3: CASSPGQYNSPLHF
DNA: TGTGCCAGCAGCCCCGGACAGTATAATTCACCCCTCCACTTT

D: NA
J: TRBJ1-2
size: NA
V: TRBV10-3
CDR3: CAISEPEGDTGTF
DNA: TGTGCCATCAGTGAGCCCGAAGGGGACACCGGGACCTTC

D: NA
J: TRBJ2-1
size: few
V: TRBV7-3
CDR3: CASSLTGRIDEQFF
DNA: TGTGCCAGCAGCTTAACTGGCAGGATCGATGAGCAGTTCTTC

D: TRBD2
J: TRBJ2-2
size: NA
V: TRBV19
CDR3: CASSTPAGGTGELFF
DNA: TGTGCCAGTAGTACCCCCGCGGGGGGGACCGGGGAGCTGTTTTTT